The 17 T cell receptor beta chains below were found in one sample sequenced in a study of CD8 T cells in ankylosing spondylitis. TCRdb re-analysed the 5' RACE reads in MiXCR, keeping a single row per CDR3 protein. The table includes about 140,000 distinct CDR3 sequences, around a third detected once. The source material was synovial fluid, either unsorted or a sorted T cell fraction (not recorded which). All receptors come from a male donor with ankylosing spondylitis.

This clonotype was seen only a few times. This chain joins TRBV2 and TRBJ2-2; 13 positions match TRBD2. Germline V CDR1 and CDR2: SNHLY, FYNNEI. V shed 5 bases and J 5 bases; nucleotides not matched to a gene: 2. This CDR3 region has 15 residues. The CDR3 DNA follows: TGTGCCAGCAGTAAGGGACTAGCGGGAACCGGGGAGCTGTTTTTT. This gives the protein CASSKGLAGTGELFF.

The chain couples TRBV2 to TRBJ2-3, with 10 nucleotides matching TRBD2. Trimming at V came to 6 bases and at J to 4 bases, leaving 7 bases not matched to a gene. CDR3 length: 15 amino acids. Per the germline V gene, CDR1 is SNHLY and CDR2 is FYNNEI. For the CDR3, the DNA is TGTGCCAGCAGCCCTAGCGGGAGAGATTCAGATACGCAGTATTTT. Amino acid sequence: CASSPSGRDSDTQYF.

The chain has TRBV12-3 or TRBV12-4 and TRBJ2-3; D is unresolved. Trimming took off 5 bases at V and 2 bases at J, with 11 bases between the two ends. The CDR3 consists of 14 residues. CDR3 bases: TGTGCCAGCAGTCCCTTTTCCAACACAGATACGCAGTATTTT. Translation gives CASSPFSNTDTQYF.

This clonotype came up a few times. This chain uses TRBV10-3 with TRBJ2-3, with D tentatively TRBD2 (5 bases). The length of the CDR3 is 15 residues. Per germline, CDR1 ENHRY and CDR2 SYGVKD. The V end was cut by 3 bases, the J end by 4 bases, with 14 bases between. DNA of the CDR3: TGTGCCATCAGTGAAGCCGGCCGGCGGGCAGATACGCAGTATTTT. This translates into CAISEAGRRADTQYF.

This clonotype appeared a few times. This chain links TRBV2 with TRBJ2-1, with 10 bases identical to TRBD2. Germline CDR1 and CDR2: SNHLY and FYNNEI. This CDR3 region has 16 residues. Germline trimming cut 2 bases from V and 6 bases from J; bases unmatched to any gene: 7. CDR3 amino acids: CASSESSGGPGNEQFF. The CDR3 DNA sequence: TGTGCCAGCAGTGAAAGTAGCGGGGGGCCAGGCAATGAGCAGTTCTTC.

This clonotype was counted between two and nine times. This sequence joins TRBV6-5 and TRBJ2-1, with D perhaps TRBD2 (7 bases). The V gene's germline CDR1 is MNHEY and CDR2 SVGAGI. This CDR3 spans 15 amino acids. Trimming removed 5 bases at V and 5 bases at J, with 16 bases between. CDR3 residues: CASSNPGGRNNEQFF. The CDR3 DNA reads TGTGCCAGCAGTAACCCGGGGGGCCGCAACAATGAGCAGTTCTTC.

CDR3 coding DNA: TGCAGCGGCGGAAGGGGTATTGGGACAGATACGCAGTATTTT. Residues: CSGGRGIGTDTQYF. The chain carries TRBV29-1 and TRBJ2-3, with a possible D match to TRBD1 (5 bases). This CDR3 contains 14 residues. The ends were cut back, 7 bases at V and 3 bases at J, with 17 bases in the middle. Germline-derived CDR1 and CDR2 are SQVTM and ANQGSEA.

This clonotype was detected only a few times. The rearrangement uses TRBV11-1 and TRBJ2-1; D is unclear. The germline V and J ends were trimmed by 2 bases and 6 bases, with 2 bases remaining between them. This CDR3 comprises 11 residues. Germline CDR1 and CDR2: SGHAT and FQDESV (reference sequence). CDR3 bases: TGTGCCAGCAGCTTATTCAATGAGCAGTTCTTC. It codes for CASSLFNEQFF.

The chain recombines TRBV5-6 with TRBJ2-2; no clear D gene. Germline values: CDR1 SGHDT, CDR2 YYEEEE. This CDR3 comprises 16 residues. Deletions cut 6 bases from V and 3 bases from J, with 18 bases between. The chain's CDR3 is CASTRSWGQYTGELFF. CDR3 nucleotides: TGTGCCAGCACCCGAAGTTGGGGTCAGTACACCGGGGAGCTGTTTTTT.

This clonotype was observed at least ten times. The J gene is TRBJ1-1, the V gene TRBV12-3 or TRBV12-4; no definite D call. The CDR3 spans 13 residues. Deletions cut 5 bases from V and 5 bases from J, with 12 bases between. The CDR3 bases are TGTGCCAGCAGTCTGAGGCAAGGGACTGAAGCTTTCTTT. Its protein product is CASSLRQGTEAFF.

J is TRBJ1-5 and V is TRBV28; D unresolved. The CDR3 spans 15 residues. Germline V gene sequence: CDR1 MDHEN, CDR2 SYDVKM. Trimming pared 5 bases from V and 7 bases from J, leaving 18 bases between. The CDR3 is CASSPRRGLGQPQHF. The CDR3 DNA follows: TGTGCCAGCAGTCCCCGCCGGGGTCTGGGGCAGCCCCAGCATTTT.

This clonotype has a count of ten or more. The chain combines TRBV20-1 with TRBJ1-2; D might be TRBD1 (6 bases). Trimming pared 4 bases from V and 6 bases from J, leaving 24 bases between. This CDR3 contains 16 residues. Per the germline V gene, CDR1 is DFQATT and CDR2 is SNEGSKA (reference sequence). The CDR3 nucleotides are TGCAGTGCTACCCCTCGGAGGCAAGGGGGTAATGATGGCTACACCTTC. It codes for CSATPRRQGGNDGYTF.

With regard to this clonotype: This may stem from a read error, because a much larger clone lies one nucleotide away. The J gene is TRBJ2-2, the V gene TRBV5-1; perhaps TRBD2 as D (6 bases). The CDR3 has 16 residues. Germline lookup yields CDR1 SGHRS and CDR2 YFSETQ. In DNA form, the CDR3 reads TGCGCCAGCAGCTTCCCATACAGAGCCTCCACCGGGGGGCTGTTTTTT. Translation: CASSFPYRASTGGLFF. Variable domain in full (rest from reference TRBV5-1 and TRBJ2-2): KAGVTQTPRYLIKTRGQQVTLSCSPISGHRSVSWYQQTPGQGLQFLFEYFSETQRNKGNFPGRFSGRQFSNSRSEMNVSTLELGDSALYLCASSFPYRASTGGLFFGEGSRLTVL.

The rearrangement links TRBV28 to TRBJ2-1; 8 bases fit TRBD1. The CDR3 length is 14 residues. The V segment lost 3 bases and the J segment 3 bases; nucleotides outside the gene matches: 1. CDR1 MDHEN and CDR2 SYDVKM come from the germline V gene. Here the CDR3 DNA reads TGTGCCAGCAGTTTGACAGGGGTCTACAATGAGCAGTTCTTC. Translating gives CASSLTGVYNEQFF.

The chain is built from TRBV20-1 and TRBJ2-1, with 7 bases identical to TRBD1. Trimming cost V 3 bases and J 5 bases; bases outside gene matches: 10. From germline, CDR1 is DFQATT and CDR2 SNEGSKA (reference sequence). The CDR3 covers 15 residues. The CDR3 sequence is CSARSQGITNNEQFF. Here the CDR3 DNA reads TGCAGTGCTAGGTCACAGGGGATTACTAACAATGAGCAGTTCTTC.

The V and J genes are TRBV4-2 and TRBJ2-7, with 7 bases matching TRBD1. The V and J ends lost 3 bases and 3 bases, in that order; junction bases with no gene match: 11. The CDR3 is 16 amino acids. Per germline, CDR1 LGHNA and CDR2 YNFKEQ. CDR3 loop: CASSHPAPTGFYEQYF. The CDR3 DNA reads as TGTGCCAGCAGCCATCCAGCCCCGACAGGGTTCTACGAGCAGTACTTC.

This clonotype was counted between two and nine times. The gene calls are TRBV6-5 and TRBJ1-6; D possibly corresponds to TRBD1 (5 bases). The V gene's germline CDR1 is MNHEY and CDR2 SVGAGI. Trimming removed 0 bases from V and 6 bases from J, with 6 bases in between. The CDR3 is made up of 14 amino acids. CDR3 in amino acids: CASSYSRVNSPLHF. The CDR3 region has the DNA TGTGCCAGCAGTTACTCCAGGGTTAATTCACCCCTCCACTTT.